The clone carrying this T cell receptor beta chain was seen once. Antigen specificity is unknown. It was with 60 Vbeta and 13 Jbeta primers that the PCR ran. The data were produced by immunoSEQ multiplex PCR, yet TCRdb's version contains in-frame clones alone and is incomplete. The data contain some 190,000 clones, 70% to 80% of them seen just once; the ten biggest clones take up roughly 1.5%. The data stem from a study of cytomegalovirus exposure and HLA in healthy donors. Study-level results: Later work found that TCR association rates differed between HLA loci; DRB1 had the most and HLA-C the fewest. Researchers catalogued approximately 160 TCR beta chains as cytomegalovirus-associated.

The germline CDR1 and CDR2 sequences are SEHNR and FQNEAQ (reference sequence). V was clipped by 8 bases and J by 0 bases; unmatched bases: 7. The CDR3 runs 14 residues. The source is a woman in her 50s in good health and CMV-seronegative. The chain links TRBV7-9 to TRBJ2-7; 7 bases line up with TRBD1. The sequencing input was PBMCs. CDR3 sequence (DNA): TGTGCCAGCTCTAGGGGACAGTCCTCCTACGAGCAGTACTTC. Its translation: CASSRGQSSYEQYF.